This TCR beta chain was observed in a study of monozygotic twins with inflammatory bowel disease. General study findings and limits: IBD patients showed reduced TCRbeta diversity (inverse Simpson) versus healthy co-twins. It was not supported that a single strong signal or clonotype was associated with IBD.

Details on this clonotype: The antigen remains undetermined.

Every TCR library consumed 3,000 to 4,500 ng of total RNA. The template-switching step introduced UMIs that carried a 6-nucleotide sample barcode. TCRdb re-called the 5' RACE reads; one entry per CDR3 protein, DNA not given. This sample lists roughly 150,000 distinct CDR3 sequences; its ten largest clones have 2.8%. This CDR3 contains 14 residues. CDR1 is MGHRA, CDR2 YSYEKL, per germline. This chain joins TRBV4-1 and TRBJ2-7; TCRdb names TRBD2, which stays unverified in the absence of DNA. Material for sequencing was blood. This receptor was identified in a human donor with ulcerative colitis or Crohn's disease, or a healthy co-twin of an affected twin (not recorded which). CDR3 in amino acids: CASSQTSASYEQYF.